This is a list of T cell receptor beta chains from one sample in a study of blood T cell repertoires in COVID-19. Generated by immunoSEQ multiplex PCR, the TCRdb table keeps only in-frame clones and is missing some. Among fewer than 250,000 clones listed, 70% to 90% were seen once. The material sequenced was peripheral blood. These receptor sequences come from a young man with COVID-19, enrolled during active disease. The CDR3 runs from the conserved cysteine through the conserved F or W. Each record gives: V gene, J gene, CDR3 protein.

>TRBV6-6|TRBJ1-5
CASRQAPMPQHF
>TRBV7-2|TRBJ1-2
CASSLPGQGGRTF
>TRBV4-2|TRBJ1-3
CASSSRTGDSGNTIYF
>TRBV5-1|TRBJ2-1
CASSATRPNNEQFF
>TRBV5-6|TRBJ2-1
CASSKVAGVYEQFF
>TRBV4-3|TRBJ1-6
CASSQGNRDSPLHF
>TRBV7-9|TRBJ2-2
CASSLHSSLSGELFF
>TRBV14|TRBJ2-1
CASSQRAGAYNEQFF
>TRBV6-5|TRBJ1-5
CASSPTGSPPQHF
>TRBV4-1|TRBJ1-2
CASSQDEGTGSNYGYTF
>TRBV15|TRBJ1-1
CATSRPNRGNTEAFF
>TRBV11-1|TRBJ2-7
CASSMGQGALREQYF
>TRBV6-5|TRBJ2-1
CASSRTSGGPNEQFF
>TRBV4-2|TRBJ1-2
CASSQGQGSEGYTF
>TRBV19|TRBJ2-7
CASGAGTLYEQYF
>TRBV24-1|TRBJ2-2
CATSDFPGQRNTGELFF
>TRBV6-2/TRBV6-3|TRBJ1-5
CASSGQGHGNQPQHF
>TRBV16|TRBJ1-5
CASSQSLGQYSNQPQHF
>TRBV28|TRBJ2-4
CASSSHRSGRDIQYF
>TRBV5-6|TRBJ2-4
CASSLFYRGRTIAKNIQYF
>TRBV4-2|TRBJ2-7
CASSQAGQSYEQYF
>TRBV27|TRBJ2-2
CASSLYTIPSSGRENTGELFF
>TRBV6-1|TRBJ2-7
CASSELAGAVRGEQYF
>TRBV28|TRBJ2-3
CASKDWSTDTQYF
>TRBV11-3|TRBJ2-6
CASSHSLLSGANVLTF
>TRBV7-2|TRBJ2-3
CASSSGRAGDTQYF
>TRBV5-1|TRBJ2-7
CASSLGGLGTGGFVGEQYF
>TRBV7-6|TRBJ2-7
CASSLVASGMSNEQYF
>TRBV7-2|TRBJ1-5
CASSQKTGGGQPQHF
>TRBV13|TRBJ1-5
CASSSQGEGNQPQHF
>TRBV21-1|TRBJ1-6
CASSKKVRRSSYNSPLHF
>TRBV7-2|TRBJ1-3
CASSLNRGRSSGNTIYF
>TRBV28|TRBJ2-1
CASSLPLGLAGASYNEQFF
>TRBV6-4|TRBJ2-1
CASSFGGAYNEQFF
>TRBV5-4|TRBJ2-1
CASSGITGGEPYNEQFF
>TRBV19|TRBJ1-4
CASSIKTGNEKLFF
>TRBV11-3|TRBJ2-7
CASSSTGYEQYF
>TRBV7-3|TRBJ1-1
CASSLNYNTEAFF
>TRBV2|TRBJ2-2
CAMAGERAGELFF
>TRBV27|TRBJ1-1
CARTRDRGTRNTEAFF
>TRBV24-1|TRBJ1-5
CATSEAGGRWDQPQHF